This T cell receptor beta chain is from a study of CD8+ T cells in alopecia areata. At the level of the study: The drug, oral tofacitinib, was given to treated patients at 5 to 10 mg twice daily.

General study results and limits: Many expanded lesional clones stayed in scalp and blood while on tofacitinib.

This CDR3 spans 13 amino acids. V lost 2 bases to trimming and J lost 2 bases; unmatched junction nucleotides: 3. CDR1 and CDR2 from the germline V gene are SQVTM and ANQGSEA. RNA extraction and reverse transcription yielded cDNA as sequencing template. Clones were sequenced by immunoSEQ multiplex PCR, and TCRdb holds only the in-frame ones, with some missing. This sample has around 120,000 clones, with roughly 58% found just once. The treatment here: oral pan-JAK inhibitor, 5-10 mg twice daily. Both peripheral blood and punch biopsies of lesional scalp skin were obtained from patients who had alopecia areata. About this clone itself: Antigen specificity is unknown. The same CDR3 can be traced to other DNA sequences in this sample.

The sample here was CD8+ T cells sorted from blood, taken at week 4, from a patient treated with tofacitinib. This TCR derives from a human donor with alopecia areata. This chain joins TRBV29-1 and TRBJ2-7; 7 bases match TRBD1. In nucleotides, the CDR3 is TGCAGCGTTGAAACGGGACAGACCTACGAGCAGTACTTC. It yields the protein CSVETGQTYEQYF.